A single T cell receptor (beta chain) is shown here with its context. Antigen unknown. Gene names and germline match the mouse. Read data end 4 residues before the CDR3 end; the end is taken from the germline J gene. This specimen belongs to a study of CD8+ T cells in alopecia areata. Study at large: Female C3H/HeJ mice aged about 6-10 weeks received skin from spontaneously alopecic C3H/HeJ graft donors aged roughly 6-12 months.

Points from the study as a whole: Possibly as an HLA-related effect, TCR sharing across patients appeared less clear than in mice. Affected lesional scalp, above all in alopecia totalis/universalis, was more clonal than normal scalp.

RNA was extracted and reverse transcribed into cDNA as the sequencing template. The protocol was immunoSEQ multiplex PCR, while the TCRdb copy is restricted to in-frame clones and leaves out a portion. The sample was found to contain about 270,000 clones, and every one recurs. Germline V CDR1 and CDR2: NNHNN, SYGAGS (reference sequence). Unmatched junction bases numbered 2, after V lost 3 bases and J lost 0 bases. This CDR3 is built from 14 residues. CD4, CD8alpha, NKG2D, NKG2ACE and other markers guided sorting of pooled cutaneous lymph node cells. The receptor's source is a C3H/HeJ mouse with alopecia areata. Mouse strain MHC haplotype: H2-k. Sequenced input: CD4+ T cells sorted from a lymph node. V is TRBV13-2 and J is TRBJ1-2, with 7 bases that match TRBD1. CDR3 bases read: TGTGCCAGCGGTGGACAGGGATCAAACTCC. This translates into CASGGQGSNS. The whole CDR3 region reads CASGGQGSNSDYTF.